A single sample gave rise to the 2 T cell receptor beta chains below, sequenced in a study of blood T cells in healthy people across ages. The authors ran a second PCR of about 6 to 12 cycles using a sample-barcoded 5' primer and a J-beta primer mix. One entry per CDR3 protein results from TCRdb running MiXCR on the 5' RACE reads. The sample holds around 800,000 distinct CDR3 sequences; 25% to 30% are singletons and the top ten take about 3%. The sample also formed part of further work on T cells of mothers and their children.

Sequenced sample: blood. Every receptor here comes from a boy aged 10-17 years in good health.

With regard to this clonotype: The CDR3 carries no conserved terminal phenylalanine or tryptophan, so it likely arises from a read error. The CDR3 DNA is TGTGCCAGGAAAGCGGGTACCGGCACAGATACGCAGTATCTT. Encoded protein: CARKAGTGTDTQYL. The gene calls are TRBV2 and TRBJ2-3; D might be TRBD2 (6 bases). The CDR3 extends over 14 amino acids. V lost 9 bases to trimming and J lost 1 base, with 14 bases between them. Germline V gene data show CDR1 as SNHLY and CDR2 as FYNNEI.

This clonotype was detected a few times. V is TRBV2 and J is TRBJ1-6; D gene unclear. The germline CDR1 and CDR2 sequences are SNHLY and FYNNEI. This CDR3 is built from 15 residues. The V end was cut by 6 bases, the J end by 8 bases, with 17 bases between. CDR3 nucleotides: TGTGCCAGCAGGGACGGACCCACCGGGGATTCACCCCTCCACTTT. Translating it yields CASRDGPTGDSPLHF.